This T cell receptor beta chain was identified in a study of blood T cell repertoires in COVID-19. Whole-study context: The cDNA or gDNA used as material had been derived from T cells, B-cell-depleted T cells, or PBMCs.

Assignment of participants to cohorts was predicated upon participant-reported clinical history. Germline V gives CDR1 MNHEY, CDR2 SVGAGI. V trimming: 6 bases; J trimming: 3 bases; junction bases outside the gene matches: 3. The CDR3 spans 13 residues. Data came from immunoSEQ multiplex PCR; TCRdb stores just in-frame clones and leaves some out. This table holds roughly 240,000 clones, approximately 85% found once. The specimen sequenced was PBMCs or T cells enriched from blood (not recorded which). V is TRBV6-5 and J is TRBJ2-7; the match to TRBD1 covers 9 bases. This clonotype was sampled from a woman between 45 and 60 years old with acute COVID-19. The CDR3, as DNA: TGTGCCAGCAGACCGGGACAGGGCTACGAGCAGTACTTC. This codes for CASRPGQGYEQYF.